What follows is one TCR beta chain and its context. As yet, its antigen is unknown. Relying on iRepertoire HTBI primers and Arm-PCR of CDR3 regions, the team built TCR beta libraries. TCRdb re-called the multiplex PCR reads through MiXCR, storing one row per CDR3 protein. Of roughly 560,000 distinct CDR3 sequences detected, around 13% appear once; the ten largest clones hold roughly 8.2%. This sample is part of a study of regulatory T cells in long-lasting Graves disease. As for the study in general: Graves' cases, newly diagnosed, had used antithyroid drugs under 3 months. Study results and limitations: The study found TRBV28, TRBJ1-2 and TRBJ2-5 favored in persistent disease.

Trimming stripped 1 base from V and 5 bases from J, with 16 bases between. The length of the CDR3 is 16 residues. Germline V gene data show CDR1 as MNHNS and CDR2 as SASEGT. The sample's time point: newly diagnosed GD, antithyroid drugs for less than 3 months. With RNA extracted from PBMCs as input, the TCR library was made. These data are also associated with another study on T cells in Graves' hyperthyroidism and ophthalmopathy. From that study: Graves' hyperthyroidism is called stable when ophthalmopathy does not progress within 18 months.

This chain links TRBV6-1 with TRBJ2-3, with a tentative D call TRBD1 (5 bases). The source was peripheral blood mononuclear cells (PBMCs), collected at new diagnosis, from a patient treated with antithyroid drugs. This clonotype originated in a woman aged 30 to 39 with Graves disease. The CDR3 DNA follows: TGTGCCAGCAGTGAAGAGACCACGACAGTGCTAGATACGCAGTATTTT. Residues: CASSEETTTVLDTQYF.